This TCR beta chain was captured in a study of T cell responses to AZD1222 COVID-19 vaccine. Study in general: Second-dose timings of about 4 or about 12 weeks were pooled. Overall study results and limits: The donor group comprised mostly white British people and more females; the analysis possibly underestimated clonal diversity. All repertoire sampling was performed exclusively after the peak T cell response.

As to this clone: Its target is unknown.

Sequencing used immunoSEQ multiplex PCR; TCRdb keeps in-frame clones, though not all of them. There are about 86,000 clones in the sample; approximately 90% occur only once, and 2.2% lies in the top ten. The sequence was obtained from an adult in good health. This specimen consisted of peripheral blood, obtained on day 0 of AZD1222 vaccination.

CDR3 protein: CASSRAGVSSYNEQFF. The CDR3 coding sequence is TGCGCCAGCAGTCGAGCAGGGGTAAGCTCCTACAATGAGCAGTTCTTC. The chain has TRBV5-1 and TRBJ2-1, with D tentatively TRBD1 (6 bases). V was shortened by 5 bases and J by 0 bases, with 15 bases between the two germline ends. Germline V gene data show CDR1 as SGHRS and CDR2 as YFSETQ. The CDR3 contains 16 residues.